This TCR beta chain was observed in a study of T cells in Graves' hyperthyroidism and ophthalmopathy. Researchers amplified the TCR beta CDR3 regions from RNA transcripts. The HTBI set primed first-round TCR CDR3 RT-PCR. TCRdb used MiXCR to reprocess the multiplex PCR reads, holding one entry per CDR3 protein. The sample lists hundreds of thousands of distinct CDR3 sequences, about 20% seen once, with approximately 48% in the top ten. The sample holds a few counts of this clonotype. The CDR3 totals 15 residues. Germline V lookup: CDR1 DFQATT, CDR2 SNEGSKA (reference sequence). V shed 1 base and J 1 base; nucleotides not matched to a gene: 6.

The clonotype was recovered from a man aged 40-49 years with Graves' ophthalmopathy. V usage is TRBV20-1 and J usage is TRBJ2-5, with 7 bases that match TRBD2. The sample was blood. The CDR3 loop is CSARVRAGVQETQYF. CDR3 in DNA: TGCAGTGCTAGAGTCAGGGCGGGGGTCCAAGAGACCCAGTACTTC.